The 14 T cell receptor beta chains below come from one sample, sequenced in a study of breast tumors, draining lymph nodes, adjacent tissues. The lymph nodes were axillary draining lymph nodes from breast cancer patients. From the multiplex PCR reads, TCRdb called clonotypes with MiXCR, one entry per CDR3 protein. This table has about 230,000 distinct CDR3 sequences, less than 40% appearing once. The sample comprised axillary lymph node tissue. Receptors originate from a female donor with breast cancer. Some clones in this sample may be carry-over from other donors' samples.

This clonotype was picked up many times. This CDR3 is CASSYSAGTGELFF. DNA for the CDR3: TGTGCCAGCAGTTACTCGGCAGGGACCGGGGAGCTGTTTTTT. The chain recombines TRBV6-2 or TRBV6-3 with TRBJ2-2; perhaps TRBD1 as D (5 bases). The CDR3 totals 14 residues. Between the trimmed V and J ends, which lost 0 bases and 5 bases, there was a span of 7 bases. In germline, CDR1 is MNHEY, CDR2 SVGEGT.

The chain combines TRBV6-5 with TRBJ1-3; D gene unclear. This CDR3 comprises 19 residues. From germline, CDR1 is MNHEY and CDR2 SVGAGI. V shed 0 bases and J shed 9 bases, with 27 bases lying between them. For the CDR3, the DNA is TGTGCCAGCAGTTACTCGATTACCCAGGACGGAGTCTCTGGAGGCACCATATATTTT. Its protein is CASSYSITQDGVSGGTIYF.

This clonotype was seen a handful of times. The V and J genes are TRBV18 and TRBJ2-5; D is perhaps TRBD1 or TRBD2 (5 bases each). CDR1 KGHSH and CDR2 LQKENI come from the germline V gene. The ends were cut back, 3 bases at V and 0 bases at J, with 14 bases in the middle. This CDR3 comprises 16 residues. Here the CDR3 reads CASSPGAATYQETQYF. CDR3 bases: TGTGCCAGCTCACCCGGGGCAGCTACTTACCAAGAGACCCAGTACTTC. Variable domain in full (rest from reference TRBV18 and TRBJ2-5): NAGVMQNPRHLVRRRGQEARLRCSPMKGHSHVYWYRQLPEEGLKFMVYLQKENIIDESGMPKERFSAEFPKEGPSILRIQQVVRGDSAAYFCASSPGAATYQETQYFGPGTRLLVL.

This clonotype was counted many times. The genes are TRBV28 and TRBJ1-2, with a possible D match to TRBD1 (6 bases). The CDR3 is made up of 14 amino acids. Germline V gene data show CDR1 as MDHEN and CDR2 as SYDVKM. V lost 6 bases, J lost 8 bases, and 19 bases lay in between. CDR3 in amino acids: CASSLTRGPGGYTF. In nucleotides, the CDR3 is TGTGCCAGCAGCCTAACCCGGGGGCCGGGAGGCTACACCTTC.

This clonotype has at least ten counts. The chain joins TRBV5-8 to TRBJ2-5; D is perhaps TRBD1 (6 bases). This CDR3 is 13 amino acids long. Germline V lookup: CDR1 SGHTS, CDR2 YDEGEE. V was cut by 4 bases and J by 4 bases, with 11 bases left in between. CDR3 sequence: CASSRDIGETQYF. Here the CDR3 DNA reads TGTGCCAGCAGCCGGGACATCGGAGAGACCCAGTACTTC.

The chain uses TRBV7-8 and TRBJ2-5; 9 positions match TRBD2. The V and J ends lost 5 bases and 7 bases, in that order; junction bases with no gene match: 8. Per germline, CDR1 SGHVS and CDR2 FQNEAQ. CDR3 length equals 14 residues. CDR3 in DNA: TGTGCCAGCAGCGACAATAGCGGGAGTGTGACCCAGTACTTC. Protein sequence: CASSDNSGSVTQYF.

Note on this clonotype: Just one base apart from a much larger clone, this may be a read error. This chain joins TRBV9 and TRBJ2-1, with TRBD2 matching 9 bases. The CDR3 spans 15 residues. CDR1 is SGDLS, CDR2 YYNGEE, per germline. DNA for the CDR3: TGTGCCAGCAGCGTTAAGCGGGAGGAGGGCAATGAGCCGTTCTTC. Its translation is CASSVKREEGNEPFF.

Comments on this clonotype: A much larger clone sits a single nucleotide away, making a read error possible. The genes are TRBV6-5 and TRBJ2-1; 8 bases fit TRBD2. There are 15 residues in the CDR3. Per the germline V gene, CDR1 is MNHEY and CDR2 is SVGAGI. The CDR3 nucleotides read TGTGCCAGCAGTGCCGGGAGGGCAACCTACGATGAGCAGTTCTTC. Its protein product is CASSAGRATYDEQFF.

This clonotype came up many times. The chain joins TRBV15 to TRBJ1-1; 7 positions agree with TRBD1. The CDR3 loop spans 14 amino acids. From germline, CDR1 is LNHNV and CDR2 YYDKDF (reference sequence). V lost 1 base to trimming and J lost 6 bases; unmatched junction nucleotides: 5. In DNA, the CDR3 is TGTGCCACCAGCAGAGCTAGAAGGGGGCCTGAAGCTTTCTTT. Translation gives CATSRARRGPEAFF.

This clonotype was counted between two and nine times. The chain carries TRBV6-1 and TRBJ2-7; possibly TRBD2 for D (6 bases). The CDR3 extends over 13 amino acids. Germline CDR1 is MNHNS and CDR2 is SASEGT. The V and J ends lost 6 bases and 4 bases respectively, with 13 bases between them. This chain's CDR3 is CASSRGTGYEQYF. The DNA of the CDR3 is TGTGCCAGCAGCCGGGGGACCGGGTACGAGCAGTACTTC.

The chain couples TRBV5-8 to TRBJ1-5; 7 nucleotides agree with TRBD1. Germline V lookup: CDR1 SGHTS, CDR2 YDEGEE. Trimming took 3 bases from V and 2 from J; bases not matched to a gene: 14. This CDR3 contains 18 residues. CDR3 coding DNA: TGTGCCAGCAGCTGGAATCCGACAGGGTATGTTGGCAATCAGCCCCAGCATTTT. It encodes CASSWNPTGYVGNQPQHF. Combining the CDR3 with reference TRBV5-8 and TRBJ1-5 gives the whole variable domain EAGVTQSPTHLIKTRGQQATLRCSPISGHTSVYWYQQALGLGLQFLLWYDEGEERNRGNFPPRFSGRQFPNYSSELNVNALELEDSALYLCASSWNPTGYVGNQPQHFGDGTRLSIL.

This clonotype was seen repeatedly, ten times or more. This chain links TRBV19 with TRBJ2-6; D unresolved. The germline gives CDR1 LNHDA, CDR2 SQIVND (reference sequence). V was shortened by 0 bases and J by 2 bases, with 14 bases between the two germline ends. CDR3 size: 18 residues. The CDR3 nucleotides are TGTGCCAGTAGTATAGATCCTCCACACTTGGCTGGGGCCAACGTCCTGACTTTC. This encodes CASSIDPPHLAGANVLTF.

This clonotype was recorded at least ten times. This chain links TRBV19 with TRBJ2-2; D is uncertain. CDR1 LNHDA and CDR2 SQIVND come from the germline V gene (reference sequence). CDR3 length equals 15 residues. V gave up 3 bases and J gave up 1 base, with 9 bases separating them. CDR3 residues: CASSINFQNTGELFF. CDR3 DNA: TGTGCCAGTAGTATTAACTTTCAGAACACCGGGGAGCTGTTTTTT.

This chain links TRBV6-1 with TRBJ2-1; 7 nucleotides align to TRBD2. Per germline, CDR1 MNHNS and CDR2 SASEGT. This CDR3 contains 15 residues. After removal of 4 bases from V and 12 bases from J, the junction contained 15 bases not matched to a gene. CDR3 amino acids: CASSAAGWGGMGQFF. CDR3 coding DNA: TGTGCCAGCAGTGCTGCGGGGTGGGGGGGGATGGGGCAGTTCTTC.